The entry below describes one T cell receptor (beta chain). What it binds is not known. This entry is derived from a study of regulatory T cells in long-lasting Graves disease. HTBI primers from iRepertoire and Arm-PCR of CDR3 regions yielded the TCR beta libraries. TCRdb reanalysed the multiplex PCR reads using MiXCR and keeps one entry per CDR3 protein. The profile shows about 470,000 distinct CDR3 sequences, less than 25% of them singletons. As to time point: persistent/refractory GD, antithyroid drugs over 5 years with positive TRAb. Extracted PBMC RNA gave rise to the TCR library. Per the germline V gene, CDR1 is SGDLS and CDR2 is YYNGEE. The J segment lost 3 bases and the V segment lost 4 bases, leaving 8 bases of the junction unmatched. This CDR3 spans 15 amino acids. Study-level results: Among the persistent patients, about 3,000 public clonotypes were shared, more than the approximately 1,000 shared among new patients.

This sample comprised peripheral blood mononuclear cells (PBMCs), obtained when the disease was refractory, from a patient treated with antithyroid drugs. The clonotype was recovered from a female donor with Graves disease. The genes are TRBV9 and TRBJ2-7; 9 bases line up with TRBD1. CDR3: CASSPTGTGFYEQYF. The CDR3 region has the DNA TGTGCCAGCAGCCCCACCGGGACAGGGTTCTACGAGCAGTACTTC.